One sample yielded the 5 T cell receptor beta chains listed below, sequenced in a study of monozygotic twins with cystic fibrosis. Profiled with immunoSEQ multiplex PCR; TCRdb holds only in-frame clones, not every one. The sample includes 30,000 or so clones, approximately 72% of them seen just once. The sample comprised blood. These TCRs come from a girl aged 10-17 years with cystic fibrosis.

The rearrangement uses TRBV29-1 and TRBJ1-1; tentative D call: TRBD1 (5 bases). The CDR3 length is 12 residues. Trimming left V 5 bases short and J 0 bases short, with 7 bases between. Germline V gene sequence: CDR1 SQVTM, CDR2 ANQGSEA. This CDR3 reads CSVKQVNTEAFF. In DNA, the CDR3 is TGCAGCGTTAAACAGGTGAACACTGAAGCTTTCTTT.

This rearrangement joins TRBV5-6 to TRBJ1-1; no clear D. With 4 bases removed from V and 2 bases from J, the gap between germline ends came to 18 bases. Germline V gene lookup returns CDR1 SGHDT and CDR2 YYEEEE. The CDR3 is 16 residues long. The CDR3 here is CASSGRLVGYNTEAFF. DNA of the CDR3: TGTGCCAGCAGCGGGCGTTTGGTGGGGTATAACACTGAAGCTTTCTTT.

The chain recombines TRBV5-6 with TRBJ1-2; D unresolved. Germline-derived CDR1 and CDR2 are SGHDT and YYEEEE. Trimming removed 4 bases from V and 7 bases from J, with 14 bases in between. The length of the CDR3 is 13 residues. CDR3 protein: CASSLTRVGGYTF. The DNA for the CDR3 is TGTGCCAGCAGCCTGACGCGGGTTGGTGGCTACACCTTC.

The J gene is TRBJ1-2, the V gene TRBV7-9, with 7 bases fitting TRBD1. After removal of 1 base from V and 7 bases from J, the junction contained 3 bases not matched to a gene. Germline lookup yields CDR1 SEHNR and CDR2 FQNEAQ (reference sequence). The CDR3 contains 13 residues. CDR3 DNA sequence: TGTGCCAGCAGCTTAGAATCAGGGGGTGGCTACACCTTC. Translation gives CASSLESGGGYTF.

The chain is built from TRBV5-1 and TRBJ2-2, with unresolved D. The CDR3 is 11 residues long. The germline gives CDR1 SGHRS, CDR2 YFSETQ. Deletions cut 1 base from V and 6 bases from J, with 1 base between. CDR3 nucleotides: TGCGCCAGCAGCTTGCCCGGGGAGCTGTTTTTT. Encoded protein: CASSLPGELFF.